Included here is one TCR beta chain sequence, with context. The antigen remains undetermined. Next came a second PCR, run for about 7 to 12 cycles, which used a sample-barcoded 5' primer along with a J-beta primer mix. The study obtained at least 3 million CDR3-containing paired-end reads from every sample. TCRdb called the 5' RACE reads again in MiXCR, with one record for every CDR3 protein. The sample yields about 640,000 distinct CDR3 sequences, 58% seen once. They isolated at least 6 million PBMCs from each sample. Extraction of total RNA produced a minimum of 5 micrograms from each sample. The sample is drawn from a study of blood T cells in healthy people across ages. Whole-study results and caveats: Measured against age, TCR beta diversity per million T cells decreased in a roughly linear manner.

The germline V gene encodes CDR1 SGHRS and CDR2 YFSETQ. J lost 2 bases, V lost 4 bases, and 2 bases had no gene match. CDR3 length: 14 amino acids. This TCR derives from a man aged 55 to 69 in good health. Sequenced sample: blood. The chain is built from TRBV5-1 and TRBJ2-7, with 11 bases aligning to TRBD1. For the CDR3, the DNA is TGCGCCAGCAGCGTGGACAGGGGGCCCTACGAGCAGTACTTC. It yields the protein CASSVDRGPYEQYF.